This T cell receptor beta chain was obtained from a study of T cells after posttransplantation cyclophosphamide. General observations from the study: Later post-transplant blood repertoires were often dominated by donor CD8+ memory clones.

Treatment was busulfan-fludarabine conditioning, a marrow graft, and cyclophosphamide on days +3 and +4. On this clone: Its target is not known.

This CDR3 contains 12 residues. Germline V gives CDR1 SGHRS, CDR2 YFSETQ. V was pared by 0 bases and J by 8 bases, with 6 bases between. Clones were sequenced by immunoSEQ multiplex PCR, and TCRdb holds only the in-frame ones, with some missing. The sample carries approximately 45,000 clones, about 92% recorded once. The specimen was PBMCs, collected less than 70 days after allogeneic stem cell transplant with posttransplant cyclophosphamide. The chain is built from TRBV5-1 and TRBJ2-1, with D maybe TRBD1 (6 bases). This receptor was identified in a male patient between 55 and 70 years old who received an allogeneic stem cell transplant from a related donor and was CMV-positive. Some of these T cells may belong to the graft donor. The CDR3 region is CASSLDRDEQFF. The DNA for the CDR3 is TGCGCCAGCAGCTTGGACAGGGATGAGCAGTTCTTC. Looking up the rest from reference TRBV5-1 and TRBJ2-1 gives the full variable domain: KAGVTQTPRYLIKTRGQQVTLSCSPISGHRSVSWYQQTPGQGLQFLFEYFSETQRNKGNFPGRFSGRQFSNSRSEMNVSTLELGDSALYLCASSLDRDEQFFGPGTRLTVL.